This T cell receptor beta chain was recovered during a study of early T cells in non-severe SARS-CoV-2 infection. V was trimmed by 5 bases and J by 4 bases, leaving 9 bases between them. The germline V gene has CDR1 LNHDA and CDR2 SQIVND (reference sequence). This CDR3 comprises 13 residues. Attached unique molecular identifiers marked individual cDNA molecules. TCRdb fed the 5' RACE reads into MiXCR, producing one record per CDR3 protein. This sample has over 55,000 distinct CDR3 sequences, with around 13% found just once. This clonotype was seen many times. The clonotype was recovered from an adult who was a healthcare worker with PCR-confirmed SARS-CoV-2 infection or an uninfected control (not recorded which). Sequenced: whole blood. This chain links TRBV19 with TRBJ2-4; weak D call: TRBD1 (5 bases). This chain's CDR3 is CASSGADKNIQYF. The CDR3 region has the DNA TGTGCCAGTAGTGGGGCAGATAAAAACATTCAGTACTTC.